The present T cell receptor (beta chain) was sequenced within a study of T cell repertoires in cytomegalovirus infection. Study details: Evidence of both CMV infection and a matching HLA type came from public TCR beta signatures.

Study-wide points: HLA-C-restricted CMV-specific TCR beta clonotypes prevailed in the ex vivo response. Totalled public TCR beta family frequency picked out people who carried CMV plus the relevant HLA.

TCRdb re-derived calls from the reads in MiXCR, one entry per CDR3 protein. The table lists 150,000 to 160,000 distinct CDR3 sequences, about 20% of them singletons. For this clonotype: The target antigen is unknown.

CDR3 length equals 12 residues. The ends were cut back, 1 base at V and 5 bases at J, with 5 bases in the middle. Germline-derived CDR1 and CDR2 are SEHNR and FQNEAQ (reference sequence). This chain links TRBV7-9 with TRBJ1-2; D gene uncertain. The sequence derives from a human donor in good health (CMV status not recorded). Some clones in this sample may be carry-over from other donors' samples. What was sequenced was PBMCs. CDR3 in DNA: TGTGCCAGCAGCTTAGACGGGTATGGCTACACCTTC. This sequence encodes CASSLDGYGYTF. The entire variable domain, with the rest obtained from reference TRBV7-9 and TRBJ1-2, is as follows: DTGVSQNPRHKITKRGQNVTFRCDPISEHNRLYWYRQTLGQGPEFLTYFQNEAQLEKSRLLSDRFSAERPKGSFSTLEIQRTEQGDSAMYLCASSLDGYGYTFGSGTRLTVV.